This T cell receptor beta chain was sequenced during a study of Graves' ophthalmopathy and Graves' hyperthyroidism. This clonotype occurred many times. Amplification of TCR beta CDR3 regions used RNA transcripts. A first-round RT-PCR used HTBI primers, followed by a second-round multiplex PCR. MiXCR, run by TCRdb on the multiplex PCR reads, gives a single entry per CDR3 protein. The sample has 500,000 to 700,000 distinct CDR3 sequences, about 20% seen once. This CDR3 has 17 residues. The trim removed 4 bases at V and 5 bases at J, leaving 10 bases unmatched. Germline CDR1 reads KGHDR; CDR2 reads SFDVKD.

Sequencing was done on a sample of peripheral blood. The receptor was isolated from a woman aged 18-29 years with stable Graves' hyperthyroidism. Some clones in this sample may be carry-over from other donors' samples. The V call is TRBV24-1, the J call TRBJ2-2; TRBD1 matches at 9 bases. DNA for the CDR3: TGTGCCACCAGTGACCCCTCCGGGACAGGGTTGACCGGGGAGCTGTTTTTT. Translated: CATSDPSGTGLTGELFF.